This T cell receptor (beta chain) is drawn from a study of CD8+ T cells in alopecia areata. As for this clone: Because the CDR3's place on the DNA is in doubt, the DNA is left out and the CDR3 is given as listed by TCRdb.

The CDR3 is made up of 11 amino acids, end residues included. Germline CDR1 SGHRS, CDR2 YFSETQ. The sequencing template was cDNA reverse transcribed from extracted RNA. Profiled with immunoSEQ multiplex PCR; TCRdb holds only in-frame clones, not every one. This repertoire shows around 150,000 clones, 60% to 75% found once; its top ten account for 13% to 15%. The sample's treatment: oral pan-JAK inhibitor, 5-10 mg twice daily. Here the sequenced sample was CD4+ T cells sorted from blood, taken at week 24, from a patient treated with tofacitinib. The J gene is TRBJ1-2, the V gene TRBV5-1. The TCR originated in a human donor with alopecia areata. Here the CDR3 reads CASSLGMGYTF.